This T cell receptor (beta chain) was observed in a study of OX40 agonist ivuxolimab in advanced cancers. In the study overall: An agonistic anti-OX40 (CD134) antibody, ivuxolimab, was used to treat the patients. General study results and limits: Researchers did not establish what antigens the expanded peripheral T cells target.

Exclusion applied to patients with autoimmune disease history or systemic immunosuppression. Using immunoSEQ multiplex PCR, the repertoire was profiled, and TCRdb retains in-frame clones only, with some absent. The sample gives 100,000 to 120,000 clones, 75% to 95% of which show up once; under 0.85% is in the top ten. Comments on this clone: Its target is unknown.

The CDR3 length is 14 residues. V shed 5 bases and J shed 6 bases, with 16 bases lying between them. CDR1 SGHTA and CDR2 FQGTGA come from the germline V gene. The rearrangement joins TRBV7-3 to TRBJ1-1; a possible D gene is TRBD1 (6 bases). This receptor was identified in an adult with an advanced solid tumor such as melanoma, head and neck, liver or kidney cancer. The sequences come from CD4+ or CD8+ T cells sorted from blood, collected in a trial of the OX40 agonist ivuxolimab. CDR3 amino acids: CASSAETGIAEAFF. CDR3 sequence (DNA): TGTGCCAGCAGCGCAGAGACAGGAATCGCTGAAGCTTTCTTT.